A single sample is the source of the 32 T cell receptor beta chains below, sequenced in a study of graft-versus-host responses after intestinal transplantation. The antigens for these receptors are not known. Assay: immunoSEQ multiplex PCR; the TCRdb copy retains only in-frame clones and omits some. This sample has 85,000 to 100,000 clones, with around 93% found just once. The sequencing used unstimulated CD4+ T cells sorted from spleen or lymph node cells, collected before transplant. These receptors came from a human donor who was the organ donor for an intestinal transplant.

The chain carries TRBV7-8 and TRBJ1-5, with TRBD1 matching 7 bases. With V trimmed by 0 bases and J by 7 bases, 9 bases remained unmatched. Per germline, CDR1 SGHVS and CDR2 FQNEAQ. This CDR3 has 16 residues. The CDR3 region has the DNA TGTGCCAGCAGCTTAGCAGGGGGCCCTTCGTACCAGCCCCAGCATTTT. Encoded protein: CASSLAGGPSYQPQHF.

This rearrangement joins TRBV19 to TRBJ1-2; 7 nucleotides match TRBD1. V shed 4 bases and J 8 bases; nucleotides not matched to a gene: 13. The CDR3 contains 15 residues. CDR1 is LNHDA, CDR2 SQIVND, per germline (reference sequence). CDR3 nucleotides: TGTGCCAGTAGTAAGAACCGGGACAGCTATAGAGGCTACACCTTC. It translates to CASSKNRDSYRGYTF.

The J gene is TRBJ2-7, the V gene TRBV7-2; D gene uncertain. Germline values: CDR1 SGHTA, CDR2 FQGNSA. The CDR3 runs to 11 residues. Trimming left V 6 bases short and J 6 bases short, with 9 bases between. The chain's CDR3 is CASRKLSEQYF. CDR3 DNA sequence: TGTGCCAGCAGGAAACTTTCCGAGCAGTACTTC.

The chain recombines TRBV18 with TRBJ2-7; tentatively, D is TRBD1 (5 bases). This CDR3 comprises 17 residues. Trimming left V 0 bases short and J 0 bases short, with 15 bases between. The germline V gene encodes CDR1 KGHSH and CDR2 LQKENI. The CDR3 DNA sequence: TGTGCCAGCTCACCACCGACAGTCCCCGGCCTCTCCTACGAGCAGTACTTC. Translation gives CASSPPTVPGLSYEQYF.

This clone was recorded only once. The chain is built from TRBV30 and TRBJ2-5; 7 bases align to TRBD1. CDR1 and CDR2 from the germline V gene are GTSNPN and SVGIG (reference sequence). The CDR3 loop spans 13 amino acids. The V gene end was trimmed by 1 base and the J gene end by 4 bases; junction bases not matched to a gene: 3. This CDR3 reads CAWSGGTVETQYF. CDR3 nucleotide sequence: TGTGCCTGGAGTGGGGGGACAGTAGAGACCCAGTACTTC.

The rearrangement links TRBV10-3 to TRBJ1-2; 7 bases match TRBD1. The V gene end was trimmed by 8 bases and the J gene end by 6 bases; junction bases not matched to a gene: 18. The germline V gene encodes CDR1 ENHRY and CDR2 SYGVKD. The CDR3 runs to 16 residues. CDR3 DNA: TGTGCCATCCTTGGATCGGCAGGGGGTGAGGAGAATGGCTACACCTTC. This gives the protein CAILGSAGGEENGYTF.

The V and J genes are TRBV9 and TRBJ2-1; 10 nucleotides agree with TRBD2. The CDR3 has 17 residues. The J segment lost 3 bases and the V segment lost 1 base, leaving 7 bases of the junction unmatched. Germline values: CDR1 SGDLS, CDR2 YYNGEE. The CDR3 bases are TGTGCCAGCAGCGTAAGCCCTCGGACTAGCGGCTACAATGAGCAGTTCTTC. Protein product: CASSVSPRTSGYNEQFF.

The V call is TRBV10-1, the J call TRBJ2-5, with TRBD1 matching over 7 bases. There are 14 residues in the CDR3. V was clipped by 5 bases and J by 2 bases; unmatched bases: 5. Germline V lookup: CDR1 WNHNN, CDR2 SYGVQD (reference sequence). The chain's CDR3 is CASSKGGQQETQYF. The CDR3 DNA reads as TGCGCCAGCAGTAAAGGGGGACAGCAAGAGACCCAGTACTTC.

The V and J genes are TRBV5-1 and TRBJ2-7, with D hard to call. The CDR3 loop spans 14 amino acids. With 0 bases removed from V and 2 bases from J, the gap between germline ends came to 9 bases. CDR1 is SGHRS and CDR2 is YFSETQ in the germline V gene. DNA of the CDR3: TGCGCCAGCAGCTTGGATCCATCCACCTACGAGCAGTACTTC. Translation: CASSLDPSTYEQYF.

V usage is TRBV6-1 and J usage is TRBJ2-7; 12 nucleotides line up with TRBD2. Trimming took 5 bases from V and 5 from J; bases not matched to a gene: 7. This CDR3 is built from 15 residues. Per the germline V gene, CDR1 is MNHNS and CDR2 is SASEGT. CDR3 sequence: CASSSWTSGNDEQYF. In DNA, the CDR3 is TGTGCCAGCAGTTCCTGGACTAGCGGGAACGACGAGCAGTACTTC.

The chain links TRBV19 to TRBJ1-2; 8 nucleotides match TRBD1. The CDR3 consists of 12 residues. After removal of 5 bases from V and 4 bases from J, the junction contained 0 bases not matched to a gene. The V gene's germline CDR1 is LNHDA and CDR2 SQIVND (reference sequence). The CDR3 here is CASSDRGYGYTF. The CDR3 DNA is TGTGCCAGTAGTGACAGGGGCTATGGCTACACCTTC.

This clone was seen once. V gene TRBV5-1 combines with J gene TRBJ1-2, with 11 nucleotides matching TRBD1. The length of the CDR3 is 14 residues. Germline V gives CDR1 SGHRS, CDR2 YFSETQ. V was clipped by 7 bases and J by 4 bases; unmatched bases: 6. The CDR3 here is CASAGGQGGYGYTF. CDR3 bases: TGCGCCAGCGCCGGGGGACAGGGGGGCTATGGCTACACCTTC.

This clone is a singleton in its sample. The rearrangement links TRBV30 to TRBJ1-3; no reliable D call. Germline lookup yields CDR1 GTSNPN and CDR2 SVGIG (reference sequence). V lost 3 bases to trimming and J lost 2 bases, with 11 bases between them. The CDR3 extends over 14 amino acids. The CDR3 loop is CAWRGRGTGNTIYF. CDR3 DNA sequence: TGTGCCTGGAGGGGCCGGGGAACTGGAAACACCATATATTTT.

The rearrangement links TRBV5-1 to TRBJ2-4, with TRBD2 identical over 7 bases. CDR1 and CDR2 from the germline V gene are SGHRS and YFSETQ. The junction had 3 bases not matched to a gene; V was cut back by 0 bases and J by 9 bases. The CDR3 is 13 amino acids. The CDR3: CASSLGSGGIQYF. The CDR3 region has the DNA TGCGCCAGCAGCTTGGGATCGGGAGGCATTCAGTACTTC.

J is TRBJ2-3 and V is TRBV4-2, with 8 bases that match TRBD2. Unmatched junction bases numbered 11, after V lost 4 bases and J lost 5 bases. This CDR3 comprises 16 residues. The germline gives CDR1 LGHNA, CDR2 YNFKEQ. In nucleotides, the CDR3 is TGTGCCAGCAGCCTAGAACCGGGACTAGAAGGAGATACGCAGTATTTT. Translated: CASSLEPGLEGDTQYF.

The V and J genes are TRBV29-1 and TRBJ1-5, with 7 positions matching TRBD1. CDR3 size: 13 residues. The germline gives CDR1 SQVTM, CDR2 ANQGSEA. V was clipped by 5 bases and J by 2 bases; unmatched bases: 3. The CDR3 region has the DNA TGCAGCGTTAATCAGGGGGGCAATCAGCCCCAGCATTTT. Translating gives CSVNQGGNQPQHF.

This clone was observed a handful of times. Distinct nucleotide sequences in the sample also encode this CDR3. The DNA of the CDR3 is TGTGCCAGCAGCCTGTTGCAGGGCTACGAGCAGTACTTC. It specifies CASSLLQGYEQYF. The chain couples TRBV7-2 to TRBJ2-7, with D possibly matching TRBD1 (5 bases). This CDR3 has 13 residues. The V gene lost 5 bases and the J gene lost 3 bases, with 11 bases spanning the gap. CDR1 SGHTA and CDR2 FQGNSA come from the germline V gene.

In this sample, this clone turned up once. The chain carries TRBV2 and TRBJ2-2; 10 bases match TRBD1. CDR3 size: 14 residues. Trimming removed 7 bases from V and 7 bases from J; junction bases left unmatched: 6. Germline CDR1 reads SNHLY; CDR2 reads FYNNEI. The DNA for the CDR3 is TGTGCCAGCATTCCGACAGGGGGCTTCGGGGAGCTGTTTTTT. It encodes CASIPTGGFGELFF.

The V gene is TRBV10-3, the J gene TRBJ1-1, with D possibly matching TRBD1 (6 bases). This CDR3 comprises 13 residues. Trimming stripped 11 bases from V and 0 bases from J, with 13 bases between. Germline CDR1 reads ENHRY; CDR2 reads SYGVKD. The CDR3 loop reads CAVNRDMNTEAFF. CDR3 bases: TGTGCCGTCAATCGGGACATGAACACTGAAGCTTTCTTT.

The V gene is TRBV12-5, the J gene TRBJ2-2, with TRBD1 matching over 8 bases. In germline, CDR1 is LGHNT, CDR2 FRNRAP. The CDR3 has 14 amino acids. The V gene end was trimmed by 7 bases and the J gene end by 5 bases; junction bases not matched to a gene: 6. CDR3 sequence reads: CASVGQGSTGELFF. CDR3 bases: TGTGCTAGTGTCGGACAGGGCTCAACCGGGGAGCTGTTTTTT.

The chain is built from TRBV7-9 and TRBJ1-1, with 7 bases lining up with TRBD1. V was clipped by 3 bases and J by 7 bases; unmatched bases: 8. The CDR3 runs to 14 residues. CDR1 and CDR2 (germline): SEHNR, FQNEAQ (reference sequence). The CDR3 DNA is TGTGCCAGCAGCTTCGACAGGGTTCTGGGTGAAGCTTTCTTT. Translated, it gives CASSFDRVLGEAFF.

This chain links TRBV11-3 with TRBJ1-1, with D unresolved. The CDR3 is 15 amino acids. Trimming pared 1 base from V and 3 bases from J, leaving 12 bases between. Germline values: CDR1 SGHNT, CDR2 YENEEA. The CDR3 here is CASSLVSGEDTEAFF. The CDR3 DNA is TGTGCCAGCAGCTTAGTATCTGGGGAGGACACTGAAGCTTTCTTT.

The rearrangement joins TRBV11-2 to TRBJ1-6; no definite D call. The V gene's germline CDR1 is SGHAT and CDR2 FQNNGV. This CDR3 contains 14 residues. V lost 5 bases and J lost 4, with 9 bases in between. For the CDR3, the DNA is TGTGCCAGCAGCCCCGCGTTTTATAATTCACCCCTCCACTTT. This gives the protein CASSPAFYNSPLHF.

This clone showed up just a few times. The J gene is TRBJ2-5, the V gene TRBV7-2; possible D gene TRBD1, 6 bases. CDR1 is SGHTA, CDR2 FQGNSA, per germline. The CDR3 has 15 amino acids. Trimming took off 1 base at V and 1 base at J, with 10 bases between the two ends. The CDR3 is CASSLVSGVQETQYF. The CDR3, as DNA: TGTGCCAGCAGCTTAGTTTCAGGGGTCCAAGAGACCCAGTACTTC.

The rearrangement links TRBV28 to TRBJ1-3; D call uncertain. V shed 7 bases and J shed 14 bases, with 24 bases lying between them. There are 14 residues in the CDR3. Germline CDR1 and CDR2: MDHEN and SYDVKM. The CDR3 protein is CASTPTYPTLFLYF. CDR3 DNA sequence: TGTGCCAGCACCCCGACATATCCGACCTTGTTTTTATATTTT.

The chain is built from TRBV21-1 and TRBJ2-5; the table calls TRBD2, which could not be checked here. TRBV21-1 is flagged as a pseudogene. The CDR3 runs 21 residues. CDR3 sequence reads: CASSKAKSGTSGGGHQETQYF. CDR3 nucleotides: TGTGCCAGCAGCAAAGCAAAGTCCGGGACTAGCGGGGGAGGGCACCAAGAGACCCAGTACTTC.

The chain is built from TRBV5-4 and TRBJ2-5; D is unresolved. Trimming left V 1 base short and J 5 bases short, with 3 bases between. This CDR3 comprises 11 residues. In germline, CDR1 is SGHNT, CDR2 YYREEE (reference sequence). The CDR3 is CASSLSETQYF. The CDR3 region has the DNA TGTGCCAGCAGCTTGAGCGAGACCCAGTACTTC.

V usage is TRBV6-5 and J usage is TRBJ2-7, with TRBD2 as a possible D gene (6 bases). This CDR3 has 13 residues. The V gene's germline CDR1 is MNHEY and CDR2 SVGAGI. V gave up 8 bases and J gave up 4 bases, with 15 bases separating them. CDR3 nucleotides: TGTGCCAGCGGCCGGGACTCGCGATACGAGCAGTACTTC. Residues: CASGRDSRYEQYF.

This clone was detected once. Other DNA sequences within the sample encode an identical CDR3. V and J are TRBV18 and TRBJ1-2, with TRBD1 identical over 7 bases. Unmatched junction bases numbered 4, after V lost 6 bases and J lost 3 bases. Per the germline V gene, CDR1 is KGHSH and CDR2 is LQKENI. This CDR3 contains 13 residues. The CDR3 nucleotides read TGTGCCAGCTCGCCCGACAGGGACTATGGCTACACCTTC. Its translation: CASSPDRDYGYTF.

This chain uses TRBV2 with TRBJ1-2, with 7 bases fitting TRBD1. Germline V gene lookup returns CDR1 SNHLY and CDR2 FYNNEI. V shed 0 bases, J shed 8 bases, and the junction held 15 bases outside the gene matches. This CDR3 comprises 17 residues. The CDR3 is CASSEAVTTGLLRGYTF. As DNA, the CDR3 is TGTGCCAGCAGTGAAGCGGTAACGACAGGGCTGCTGAGGGGCTACACCTTC.

The chain has TRBV15 and TRBJ2-2; 9 positions match TRBD2. This CDR3 region has 16 residues. Germline V lookup: CDR1 LNHNV, CDR2 YYDKDF (reference sequence). Germline trimming cut 0 bases from V and 7 bases from J; bases unmatched to any gene: 6. The CDR3: CATSRDASGVHGELFF. Written as DNA, the CDR3 is TGTGCCACCAGCAGAGATGCTAGCGGGGTCCACGGGGAGCTGTTTTTT.

The chain has TRBV21-1 and TRBJ1-2; TRBD1 reflects the table's D call only, with no check against the DNA. TRBV21-1 is flagged as a pseudogene. This CDR3 has 13 amino acids. This CDR3 reads CASRDRGCYGYTF. The DNA for the CDR3 is TGTGCCAGCAGGGACAGGGGGTGCTATGGCTACACCTTC.